This T cell receptor (beta chain) is drawn from a study of PD-1 blockade in classical Hodgkin lymphoma. For the study at large: On a schedule of every 2 weeks, patients received nivolumab 3 mg/kg intravenously.

Produced via immunoSEQ multiplex PCR; TCRdb's table is partial and in-frame only. The data contain 15,000 to 25,000 clones, 88% of them singletons. Study-level results: Patients who responded completely had about the same baseline diversity as newly diagnosed patients.

Time point denoted: cycle 4 day 1 (C4D1), after about 6 weeks of nivolumab. All the patients suffered relapse after autologous stem cell transplantation, and brentuximab vedotin exposure differed. Isolation of CD8+ T cells from thawed PBMCs used magnetic negative selection. This CDR3 spans 11 amino acids. Germline CDR1 reads MNHNS; CDR2 reads SASEGT. V lost 5 bases, J lost 2 bases, and 4 bases lay in between. Points on this clone: The antigen remains undetermined.

This clonotype was sampled from a human donor with classical Hodgkin lymphoma. Sample: CD8+ T cells from blood, taken before the fourth cycle of nivolumab. The chain combines TRBV6-1 with TRBJ2-7; D gene unclear. CDR3 DNA sequence: TGTGCCAGCAGTAAGACCTACGAGCAGTACTTC. This sequence encodes CASSKTYEQYF.